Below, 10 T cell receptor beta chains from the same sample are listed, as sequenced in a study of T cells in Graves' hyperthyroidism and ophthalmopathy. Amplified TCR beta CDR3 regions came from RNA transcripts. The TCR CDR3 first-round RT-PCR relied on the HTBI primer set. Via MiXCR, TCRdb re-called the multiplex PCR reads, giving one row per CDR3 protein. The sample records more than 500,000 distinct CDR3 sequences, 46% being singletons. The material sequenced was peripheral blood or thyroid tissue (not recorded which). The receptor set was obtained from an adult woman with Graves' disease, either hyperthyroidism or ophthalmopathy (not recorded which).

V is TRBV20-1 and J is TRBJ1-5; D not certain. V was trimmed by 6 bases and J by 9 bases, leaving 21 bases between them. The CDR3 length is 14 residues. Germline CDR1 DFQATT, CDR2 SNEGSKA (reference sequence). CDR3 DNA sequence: TGCAGTGCCAGTAGTATAGATCTGGGTAGGCCCCAGCATTTT. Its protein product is CSASSIDLGRPQHF.

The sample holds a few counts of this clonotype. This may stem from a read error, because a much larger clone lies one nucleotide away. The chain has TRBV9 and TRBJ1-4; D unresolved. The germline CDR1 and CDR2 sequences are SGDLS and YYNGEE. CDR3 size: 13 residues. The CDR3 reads CARSVEPNEKLFF. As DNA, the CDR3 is TGTGCCCGCAGCGTAGAACCAAATGAAAAACTGTTTTTT.

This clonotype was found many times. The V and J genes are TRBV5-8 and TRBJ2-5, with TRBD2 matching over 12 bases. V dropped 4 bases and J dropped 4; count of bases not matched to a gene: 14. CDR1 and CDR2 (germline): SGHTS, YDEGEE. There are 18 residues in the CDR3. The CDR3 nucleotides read TGTGCCAGCAGCGCCGGAGGACTAGCGGGATACGTTGGAGAGACCCAGTACTTC. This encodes CASSAGGLAGYVGETQYF.

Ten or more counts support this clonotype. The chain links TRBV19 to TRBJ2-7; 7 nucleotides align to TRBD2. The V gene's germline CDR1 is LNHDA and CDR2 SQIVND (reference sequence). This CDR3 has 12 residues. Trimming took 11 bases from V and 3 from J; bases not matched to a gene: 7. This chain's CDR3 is CAGDYRLYEQYF. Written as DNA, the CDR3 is TGTGCCGGGGACTACCGGCTCTACGAGCAGTACTTC.

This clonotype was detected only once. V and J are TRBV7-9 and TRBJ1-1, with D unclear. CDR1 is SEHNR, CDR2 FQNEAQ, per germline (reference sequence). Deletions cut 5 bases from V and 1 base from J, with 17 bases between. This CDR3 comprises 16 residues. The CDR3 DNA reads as TGTGCCAGCAGCCAAGATACGAGGAGGACGAACACTGAAGCTTTCTTT. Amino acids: CASSQDTRRTNTEAFF.

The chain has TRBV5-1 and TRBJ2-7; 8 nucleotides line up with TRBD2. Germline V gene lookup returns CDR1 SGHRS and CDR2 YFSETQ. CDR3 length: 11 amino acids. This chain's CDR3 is CTSGSSYEQYF. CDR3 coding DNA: TGCACTAGCGGCAGCTCCTACGAGCAGTACTTC.

CDR3 in amino acids: CASSETDSGYEQYF. For the CDR3, the DNA is TGTGCCAGCAGCGAAACGGACAGCGGGTACGAGCAGTACTTC. The chain links TRBV12-3 or TRBV12-4 to TRBJ2-7; tentatively, D is TRBD1 or TRBD2 (6 bases each). CDR3 length: 14 residues. Between the trimmed V and J ends, which lost 6 bases and 4 bases, there was a span of 16 bases.

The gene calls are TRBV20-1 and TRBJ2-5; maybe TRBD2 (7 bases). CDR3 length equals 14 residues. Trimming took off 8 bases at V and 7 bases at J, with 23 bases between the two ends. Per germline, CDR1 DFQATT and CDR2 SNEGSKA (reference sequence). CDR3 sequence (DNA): TGCAGTAACAGGGAGGGACCAGCCATTGGGACCCAGTACTTC. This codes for CSNREGPAIGTQYF.

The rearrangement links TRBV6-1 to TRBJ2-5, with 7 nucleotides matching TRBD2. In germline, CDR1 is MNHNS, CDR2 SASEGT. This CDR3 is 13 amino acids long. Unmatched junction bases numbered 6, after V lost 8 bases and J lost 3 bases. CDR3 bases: TGTGCCAGCGAGCCGGGAGGAGAAGAGACCCAGTACTTC. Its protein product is CASEPGGEETQYF.

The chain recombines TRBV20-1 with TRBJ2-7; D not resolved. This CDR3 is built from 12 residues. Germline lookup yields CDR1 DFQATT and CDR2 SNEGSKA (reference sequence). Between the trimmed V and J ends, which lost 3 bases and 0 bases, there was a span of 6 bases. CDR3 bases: TGCAGTGCTAGTTCCAGCTCCTACGAGCAGTACTTC. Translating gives CSASSSSYEQYF.